The clone carrying this T cell receptor beta chain was recorded many times. Antigen unknown. This entry is derived from a study of neurological immune-mediated disorders. Study-level results: Private repertoires in all groups were suggested by the absence of shared CDR3 amino acid sequences among expanded clones across subjects.

Trimming took 7 bases from V and 3 from J, leaving 13 bases between them. This CDR3 is 12 amino acids long. Germline lookup yields CDR1 SQVTM and CDR2 ANQGSEA. A single record per CDR3 protein comes from TCRdb applying MiXCR to the 5' RACE reads. This table has tens of thousands of distinct CDR3 sequences, almost 3.5% appearing once. The material sequenced was PBMCs. The chain recombines TRBV29-1 with TRBJ2-7; D is possibly TRBD1 (6 bases). The source of this sequence is a man aged 35 to 55 with multiple sclerosis. CDR3 nucleotide sequence: TGCAGCGCTGGGGACACCAACTACGAGCAGTACTTC. Amino acid sequence: CSAGDTNYEQYF.